A single sample gave rise to the 27 T cell receptor beta chains below, sequenced in a study of T cells in Graves' hyperthyroidism and ophthalmopathy. Amplified TCR beta CDR3 regions came from RNA transcripts. The TCR CDR3 was amplified in a first-round RT-PCR using the HTBI primer set. TCRdb recomputed calls from the multiplex PCR reads with MiXCR, one row per CDR3 protein. The table has hundreds of thousands of distinct CDR3 sequences, about 35% seen once; the top ten hold about a third. Input material: blood. The receptors originated from a woman aged 40 to 49 with Graves' hyperthyroidism.

This clonotype was seen only a few times. The V gene is TRBV7-2, the J gene TRBJ1-1; tentative D call: TRBD1 (5 bases). The CDR3 extends over 15 amino acids. V was shortened by 3 bases and J by 0 bases, with 11 bases between the two germline ends. CDR1 SGHTA and CDR2 FQGNSA come from the germline V gene. The CDR3 sequence: CASSFPTVMNTEAFF. Written as DNA, the CDR3 is TGTGCCAGCAGCTTCCCGACAGTTATGAACACTGAAGCTTTCTTT.

This clonotype was recorded at least ten times. The chain is built from TRBV10-3 and TRBJ1-6, with a weak D call TRBD1 (5 bases). The CDR3 runs 14 residues. Germline V gene data show CDR1 as ENHRY and CDR2 as SYGVKD. V was shortened by 5 bases and J by 10 bases, with 15 bases between the two germline ends. DNA for the CDR3: TGTGCCATCAGTACCGGGACGGTGGGCTCACCCCTCCACTTT. It codes for CAISTGTVGSPLHF.

The chain combines TRBV6-2 or TRBV6-3 with TRBJ2-7; a weak D match, TRBD2 (6 bases). The CDR3 has 15 residues. The V and J ends lost 2 bases and 3 bases respectively, with 14 bases between them. Germline V lookup: CDR1 MNHEY, CDR2 SVGEGT. CDR3 sequence: CASSYPRDCDYEQYF. The CDR3 nucleotides read TGTGCCAGCAGTTACCCCCGGGACTGCGACTACGAGCAGTACTTC.

This clonotype was counted between two and nine times. CDR3 sequence reads: CASSVLRERQPQHF. DNA for the CDR3: TGTGCCAGCAGTGTTCTAAGGGAACGACAGCCCCAGCATTTT. The chain uses TRBV2 and TRBJ1-5; D is uncertain. Trimming shortened V by 4 bases and J by 7 bases, and 14 bases separated the two germline ends. Looked up from germline, CDR1 is SNHLY and CDR2 is FYNNEI. CDR3 length: 14 residues.

There are a few counts of this clonotype. The V and J genes are TRBV7-2 and TRBJ2-7; 10 nucleotides align to TRBD1. The J call may be faulty, since TRBJ2-5 better matches the DNA end. The CDR3 sequence is 13 residues long. The germline CDR1 and CDR2 sequences are SGHTA and FQGNSA. CDR3 sequence (DNA): TGTGCCAGCAACCGGGACAGGGGAGAGACCCAGTACTTC. This encodes CASNRDRGETQYF.

This chain joins TRBV11-2 and TRBJ2-7, with TRBD1 as a possible D gene (6 bases). V lost 1 base to trimming and J lost 6 bases, with 10 bases between them. The CDR3 consists of 13 residues. Per germline, CDR1 SGHAT and CDR2 FQNNGV. Here the CDR3 reads CASSLAQGFEQYF. The CDR3 DNA reads as TGTGCCAGCAGCTTAGCGCAGGGGTTCGAGCAGTACTTC.

This rearrangement joins TRBV7-2 to TRBJ1-1; D gene ambiguous. The V end was cut by 5 bases, the J end by 3 bases, with 19 bases between. Per germline, CDR1 SGHTA and CDR2 FQGNSA. The CDR3 length is 16 residues. CDR3 nucleotide sequence: TGTGCCAGCAGCGAATCTAGTTCCGGGCGGGACACTGAAGCTTTCTTT. Translated: CASSESSSGRDTEAFF.

As regards this clonotype: This could be a read error, since a much larger clone is one nucleotide away. The final CDR3 position lacks the conserved phenylalanine or tryptophan, pointing to a likely read error. J is TRBJ2-2 and V is TRBV7-2; no firm D call. Germline CDR1 reads SGHTA; CDR2 reads FQGNSA. There are 12 residues in the CDR3. V lost 4 bases to trimming and J lost 11 bases, with 11 bases between them. The CDR3 sequence: CASSSPRGELFL. CDR3 nucleotides: TGTGCCAGCAGCTCCCCCCGTGGTGAGCTGTTTCTT.

This clonotype was observed a few times. The genes are TRBV9 and TRBJ1-6; D is undetermined. Trimming pared 0 bases from V and 8 bases from J, leaving 12 bases between. The CDR3 has 15 residues. Germline values: CDR1 SGDLS, CDR2 YYNGEE. The CDR3 region is CASSVGQWGDSPLHF. The CDR3 DNA reads as TGTGCCAGCAGCGTAGGGCAGTGGGGAGATTCACCCCTCCACTTT.

This clonotype was recorded many times. The J gene is TRBJ2-7, the V gene TRBV19; 10 nucleotides match TRBD2. With 2 bases clipped from V and 5 bases from J, the junction kept 6 bases outside the gene matches. The germline V gene encodes CDR1 LNHDA and CDR2 SQIVND (reference sequence). This CDR3 has 15 amino acids. CDR3 sequence (DNA): TGTGCCAGTAGTATAAGGCTAGCGGGGGTCCACGAGCAGTACTTC. This translates into CASSIRLAGVHEQYF.

This clonotype was seen more than once but under ten times. Here the CDR3 reads CASSQDEREKETQYF. In nucleotides, the CDR3 is TGCGCCAGCAGCCAAGATGAGCGGGAGAAAGAGACCCAGTACTTC. The J gene is TRBJ2-5, the V gene TRBV4-1, with 8 bases fitting TRBD2. This CDR3 region has 15 residues. The germline gives CDR1 MGHRA, CDR2 YSYEKL. The V segment lost 0 bases and the J segment 3 bases; nucleotides outside the gene matches: 3.

In its sample, this clonotype was seen many times. The chain joins TRBV4-1 to TRBJ1-5; D not resolved. The CDR3 runs to 15 residues. Germline V gene data show CDR1 as MGHRA and CDR2 as YSYEKL. The ends were cut back, 0 bases at V and 6 bases at J, with 12 bases in the middle. In DNA form, the CDR3 reads TGCGCCAGCAGCCAAGAGGTGGGGTACGGTCAGCCCCAGCATTTT. Its protein is CASSQEVGYGQPQHF.

Concerning this clonotype itself: The conserved final phenylalanine or tryptophan is absent from the CDR3, which likely points to a read error. No DNA is shown, since the ends of the CDR3 on it are uncertain; the CDR3 is the one TCRdb lists. The V gene is TRBV10-3, the J gene TRBJ2-5; the DNA was not used to check the table's D call, TRBD2. CDR1 ENHRY and CDR2 SYGVKD come from the germline V gene. The CDR3 is 11 residues long, counting both termini. The CDR3: CAISESPGLAG.

This clonotype was counted only a few times. V is TRBV6-2 or TRBV6-3 and J is TRBJ2-2; 8 nucleotides match TRBD1. Looked up from germline, CDR1 is MNHEY and CDR2 is SVGEGT. The CDR3 is made up of 15 amino acids. Trimming removed 7 bases from V and 7 bases from J; junction bases left unmatched: 11. The CDR3 sequence: CASTPRTGQHGELFF. The CDR3 DNA reads as TGTGCCAGCACCCCGAGGACAGGGCAACACGGGGAGCTGTTTTTT.

This clonotype turned up a few times. The chain combines TRBV7-2 with TRBJ2-5; weak D call: TRBD1 (6 bases). Germline values: CDR1 SGHTA, CDR2 FQGNSA. Trimming took 4 bases from V and 6 from J, leaving 18 bases between them. The CDR3 has 15 amino acids. CDR3 bases: TGTGCCAGCAGCTACCGGGGACACGGTTTAAAGACCCAGTACTTC. Translated: CASSYRGHGLKTQYF. Full variable domain (missing parts from reference TRBV7-2 and TRBJ2-5): GAGVSQSPSNKVTEKGKDVELRCDPISGHTALYWYRQSLGQGLEFLIYFQGNSAPDKSGLPSDRFSAERTGGSVSTLTIQRTQQEDSAVYLCASSYRGHGLKTQYFGPGTRLLVL.

This clonotype was seen just once. The chain recombines TRBV7-2 with TRBJ2-2, with TRBD2 matching over 16 bases. V gave up 5 bases and J gave up 6 bases; unmatched junction bases: 12. This CDR3 comprises 19 residues. Germline values: CDR1 SGHTA, CDR2 FQGNSA. The CDR3 sequence is CASSPPGLAGGRLSGELFF. Here the CDR3 DNA reads TGTGCCAGCAGCCCACCGGGACTAGCGGGGGGGCGGCTCTCCGGGGAGCTGTTTTTT. Looking up the rest from reference TRBV7-2 and TRBJ2-2 gives the full variable domain: GAGVSQSPSNKVTEKGKDVELRCDPISGHTALYWYRQSLGQGLEFLIYFQGNSAPDKSGLPSDRFSAERTGGSVSTLTIQRTQQEDSAVYLCASSPPGLAGGRLSGELFFGEGSRLTVL.

The J gene is TRBJ1-1, the V gene TRBV7-9; 11 nucleotides match TRBD1. Germline V gene lookup returns CDR1 SEHNR and CDR2 FQNEAQ (reference sequence). The CDR3 has 16 residues. V lost 5 bases and J lost 3; bases outside the gene matches: 8. The CDR3 spells CASSPGTGGSYTEAFF. The CDR3 region has the DNA TGTGCCAGCAGCCCCGGGACAGGGGGTAGTTACACTGAAGCTTTCTTT.

The chain carries TRBV6-5 and TRBJ2-7; D is perhaps TRBD1 or TRBD2 (6 bases each). Germline assignment: CDR1 MNHEY and CDR2 SVGAGI. Trimming cost V 2 bases and J 1 base, with 12 bases left between them. The CDR3 loop spans 15 amino acids. As DNA, the CDR3 is TGTGCCAGCAGTTACGATGGGGGGCGGTCCTACGAGCAGTACTTC. Protein sequence: CASSYDGGRSYEQYF.

V usage is TRBV24-1 and J usage is TRBJ1-2; D remains unclear. This CDR3 region has 12 residues. Deletions cut 5 bases from V and 4 bases from J, with 7 bases between. Germline CDR1 and CDR2: KGHDR and SFDVKD. DNA of the CDR3: TGTGCCACCAGTGTGGGCAGCTATGGCTACACCTTC. The encoded protein is CATSVGSYGYTF.

This clonotype was detected a few times. The chain recombines TRBV2 with TRBJ2-2; 12 bases are shared with TRBD2. The CDR3 contains 14 residues. After removal of 9 bases from V and 4 bases from J, the junction contained 3 bases not matched to a gene. Germline V gene data show CDR1 as SNHLY and CDR2 as FYNNEI. The CDR3 region has the DNA TGTGCCAGGCGGACTAGCGGGACCACCGGGGAGCTGTTTTTT. It translates to CARRTSGTTGELFF. The entire variable domain, with the rest obtained from reference TRBV2 and TRBJ2-2, is as follows: EPEVTQTPSHQVTQMGQEVILRCVPISNHLYFYWYRQILGQKVEFLVSFYNNEISEKSEIFDDQFSVERPDGSNFTLKIRSTKLEDSAMYFCARRTSGTTGELFFGEGSRLTVL.

With respect to this clonotype: The junction departs from the called germline gene at one end, perhaps through a read error. The J gene is TRBJ2-6, the V gene TRBV10-3, with a possible D match to TRBD1 (5 bases). In germline, CDR1 is ENHRY, CDR2 SYGVKD. The CDR3 has 16 residues. The CDR3 coding sequence is TGTGCCAGCACCCCAGTTGGAGTTGCTGGGGCCAACGTCCTGGCTTTC. It is translated as CASTPVGVAGANVLAF.

Concerning this clonotype itself: A read error may explain this, as a much larger clone is one base away. The gene calls are TRBV2 and TRBJ1-4; a possible D gene is TRBD1 (5 bases). Per germline, CDR1 SNHLY and CDR2 FYNNEI. The CDR3 is made up of 17 amino acids. CDR3 DNA: TGTGCCAGCAGGGTGGGGTCAGGGTATGCAACTAATGGAAAACTGTTTTTT. Amino acid sequence: CASRVGSGYATNGKLFF.

This clonotype was seen at least ten times. V usage is TRBV20-1 and J usage is TRBJ1-3; D is perhaps TRBD1 (5 bases). V shed 5 bases and J shed 4 bases, with 12 bases lying between them. The V gene's germline CDR1 is DFQATT and CDR2 SNEGSKA (reference sequence). The CDR3 has 13 residues. The CDR3, as DNA: TGCAGTGCTGCCATGGGGACCGGAAACACCATATATTTT. Translating gives CSAAMGTGNTIYF.

The chain joins TRBV7-2 to TRBJ1-1, with D unclear. Per the germline V gene, CDR1 is SGHTA and CDR2 is FQGNSA. V shed 0 bases and J shed 13 bases, with 0 bases lying between them. The CDR3 contains 8 residues. The CDR3 nucleotides read TGTGCCAGCAGCTTAGCTTTCTTT. This sequence encodes CASSLAFF.

This clonotype was picked up many times. V gene TRBV15 combines with J gene TRBJ1-5; 7 bases match TRBD1. Germline CDR1 reads LNHNV; CDR2 reads YYDKDF (reference sequence). CDR3 length: 14 amino acids. V dropped 0 bases and J dropped 10; count of bases not matched to a gene: 6. CDR3 DNA: TGTGCCACCAGCAGAGAGCAGGGGGGTAGTCCCCAGCATTTT. Residues: CATSREQGGSPQHF.

This clonotype was observed a single time. The CDR3 sequence: CASSSEANVLTF. DNA of the CDR3: TGTGCCAGCAGTTCCGAGGCCAACGTCCTGACTTTC. The chain employs TRBV6-5 and TRBJ2-6; D call uncertain. Germline V gene sequence: CDR1 MNHEY, CDR2 SVGAGI. V gave up 4 bases and J gave up 6 bases, with 4 bases separating them. The CDR3 is made up of 12 amino acids.

In DNA, the CDR3 is TGTGCCAGCAGCTGGGGGACTAGCGGGGGGGCCTATGAGCAGTTCTTC. This translates into CASSWGTSGGAYEQFF. The gene calls are TRBV6-6 and TRBJ2-5; 16 bases align to TRBD2. The assigned J gene may be wrong: the sequence end matches TRBJ2-1 better. There are 16 residues in the CDR3. CDR1 and CDR2 (germline): MNHNY, SVGAGI (reference sequence).